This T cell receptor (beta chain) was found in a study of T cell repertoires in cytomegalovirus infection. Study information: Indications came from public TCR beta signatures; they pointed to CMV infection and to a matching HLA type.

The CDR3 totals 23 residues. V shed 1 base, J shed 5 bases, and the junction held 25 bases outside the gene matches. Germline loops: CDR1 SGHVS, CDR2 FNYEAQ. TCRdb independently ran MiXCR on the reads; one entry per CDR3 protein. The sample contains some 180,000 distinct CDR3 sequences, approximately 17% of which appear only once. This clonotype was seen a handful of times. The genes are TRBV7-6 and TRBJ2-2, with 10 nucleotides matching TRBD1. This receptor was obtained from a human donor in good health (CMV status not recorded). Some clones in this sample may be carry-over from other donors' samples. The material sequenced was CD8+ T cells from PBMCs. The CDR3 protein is CASSLEGMSTGGFFRGVTGELFF. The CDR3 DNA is TGTGCCAGCAGCTTAGAAGGCATGTCGACAGGGGGCTTTTTTCGTGGAGTTACCGGGGAGCTGTTTTTT. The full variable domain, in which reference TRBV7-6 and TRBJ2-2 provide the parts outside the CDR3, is GAGVSQSPRYKVTKRGQDVALRCDPISGHVSLYWYRQALGQGPEFLTYFNYEAQQDKSGLPNDRFSAERPEGSISTLTIQRTEQRDSAMYRCASSLEGMSTGGFFRGVTGELFFGEGSRLTVL.